This T cell receptor (beta chain) was captured in a study of blood T cell repertoires in COVID-19. Residents of 20 to 25 US areas, aged about 18 to 100 years, made up the participants. Only in-frame clones appear in the TCRdb table, and some are missing; sequencing was by immunoSEQ multiplex PCR. The sample carries 500,000 or so clones, roughly 87% recorded once. V lost 0 bases and J lost 12, with 10 bases in between. The CDR3 spans 11 residues. Looked up from germline, CDR1 is DFQATT and CDR2 is SNEGSKA (reference sequence). The clonotype was recovered from a woman aged 18-35 years who had recovered from COVID-19. Sequencing used PBMCs or T cells enriched from blood (not recorded which). The J gene is TRBJ2-3, the V gene TRBV20-1; possible D gene TRBD2, 6 bases. DNA for the CDR3: TGCAGTGCTAGAGATGGGCGGGGACAGTATTTT. Its protein is CSARDGRGQYF.